A selection of T cell receptor beta chains follows, all from one sample in a study of blood T cell repertoires in COVID-19. Clones were read by immunoSEQ multiplex PCR, and TCRdb kept only the in-frame ones, dropping some. The profile shows hundreds of thousands of clones, approximately 91% of them singletons. Sequencing used peripheral blood. The receptor source for this set is a woman in her forties or fifties with COVID-19, enrolled during active disease. CDR3s include the opening cysteine and the closing phenylalanine or tryptophan. The D gene is left open where the match is weak. Not all rows give a size; the values are once, few, many and, for expanded clones, a class.

>TRBV12-5|once|.|15|TRBJ1-1
CASGLARTVNTEAFF
TGTGCTAGTGGTTTGGCCCGGACAGTGAACACTGAAGCTTTCTTT
>TRBV27|.|.|12|TRBJ2-3
CASRRGADTQYF
TGTGCCAGCAGACGGGGGGCTGATACGCAGTATTTT
>TRBV5-4|.|.|15|TRBJ1-2
CASSLGLGGNYGYTF
TGTGCCAGCAGCTTGGGGTTGGGGGGTAACTATGGCTACACCTTC
>TRBV19|.|.|14|TRBJ1-5
CASGRGMGNQPQHF
TGTGCCAGCGGCAGGGGAATGGGCAATCAGCCCCAGCATTTT
>TRBV10-1|.|.|12|TRBJ2-1
CASSDGVDEQFF
TGCGCCAGCAGTGACGGAGTTGATGAGCAGTTCTTC
>TRBV6-6|.|TRBD2|13|TRBJ2-7
CASGLAGTREQYF
TGTGCCAGCGGGCTAGCGGGGACTAGGGAGCAGTACTTC
>TRBV28|.|TRBD1|15|TRBJ2-3
CASSQGGPRRDTQYF
TGTGCCAGCAGTCAAGGGGGCCCCAGGAGAGATACGCAGTATTTT
>TRBV25-1|.|.|17|TRBJ1-3
CASSEFVTDPGRNTIYF
TGTGCCAGCAGTGAATTTGTGACAGACCCTGGAAGAAACACCATATATTTT
>TRBV7-6|.|.|15|TRBJ2-2
CASSRQGGDTGELFF
TGTGCCAGCAGCCGACAGGGAGGAGACACCGGGGAGCTGTTTTTT
>TRBV6-5|.|.|16|TRBJ2-3
CASSYGFGGPTDTQYF
TGTGCCAGCAGTTACGGCTTTGGGGGCCCAACAGATACGCAGTATTTT
>TRBV6-2/TRBV6-3|.|TRBD2|18|TRBJ2-1
CASSYTGGSGGARNEQFF
TGTGCCAGCAGTTACACCGGTGGTAGCGGGGGGGCGAGAAATGAGCAGTTCTTC
>TRBV9|.|.|14|TRBJ2-7
CASSVGGPFYEQYF
TGTGCCAGCAGCGTAGGCGGTCCATTCTACGAGCAGTACTTC
>TRBV5-1|.|.|13|TRBJ1-1
CASSLGQAGEAFF
TGCGCCAGCAGCTTAGGGCAGGCGGGTGAAGCTTTCTTT
>TRBV4-1|.|.|15|TRBJ1-6
CASREGQNYNSPLHF
TGCGCCAGCAGAGAAGGACAGAACTATAATTCACCCCTCCACTTT
>TRBV7-2|.|.|17|TRBJ1-2
CASSPTSVGGADYGYTF
TGTGCCAGCAGCCCTACATCGGTCGGGGGGGCCGACTATGGCTACACCTTC
>TRBV9|.|.|14|TRBJ1-1
CASSPHEENTEAFF
TGTGCCAGCAGCCCACACGAGGAGAACACTGAAGCTTTCTTT
>TRBV21-1|.|.|16|TRBJ1-3
CARQVVWGQSGNTIYF
TGTGCCAGACAAGTGGTTTGGGGGCAATCTGGAAACACCATATATTTT
>TRBV28|.|.|12|TRBJ2-7
CASSGQSYEQYF
TGTGCCAGCAGTGGACAGTCCTACGAGCAGTACTTC
>TRBV6-5|.|TRBD1|13|TRBJ1-1
CASKLDRNIEAFF
TGTGCCAGCAAACTGGACAGGAATATTGAAGCTTTCTTT
>TRBV7-3|.|TRBD1|17|TRBJ1-6
CASSLRRLGTADSPLHF
TGTGCCAGCAGCTTAAGGAGGCTAGGGACAGCCGATTCACCCCTCCACTTT
>TRBV19|.|TRBD1|15|TRBJ2-2
CASSIDDRVFGELFF
TGTGCCAGTAGTATAGACGACAGGGTCTTCGGGGAGCTGTTTTTT